The subject of this entry is one TCR beta chain. Its target is unknown. This specimen belongs to a study of metastatic and nonmetastatic thyroid tumors. Study-wide background: Across peripheral blood and tumor or nodule tissue samples taken from malignant and benign thyroid patients, the repertoires were compared with one another.

TCRdb used MiXCR to call clones anew from the PCR reads. The sample contains 8,000 to 10,000 clones, 14% to 15% of which appear only once. This CDR3 region has 15 residues. Germline V gives CDR1 MNHNS, CDR2 SASEGT. Trimming shortened V by 6 bases and J by 2 bases, and 16 bases separated the two germline ends. Study-wide findings and caveats: Within blood and tumor, benign nodules reportedly had significantly lower TCR beta diversity than malignant thyroid tumors did.

All patients were treatment-naive before thyroid surgery. The origin of this receptor is a female donor with papillary thyroid cancer or a benign thyroid nodule (not recorded which). Some clones in this sample may be carry-over from other donors' samples. The gene calls are TRBV6-1 and TRBJ1-1; a possible D gene is TRBD1 (6 bases). Sequencing used blood. The CDR3, as DNA: TGTGCCAGCAGCCCCGAGGCGGGGGGCAACACTGAAGCTTTCTTT. This translates into CASSPEAGGNTEAFF.